The 5 T cell receptor beta chains presented below share a single source sample, sequenced in a study of blood T cell repertoires in COVID-19. Only in-frame clones appear in the TCRdb table, and some are missing; sequencing was by immunoSEQ multiplex PCR. This table has 98,000 or so clones, roughly 89% appearing once. Sample: peripheral blood. The receptor set was obtained from a human donor in a cohort sampled during active COVID-19.

The chain couples TRBV7-2 to TRBJ1-1; 9 bases are shared with TRBD1. With V trimmed by 4 bases and J by 0 bases, 6 bases remained unmatched. This CDR3 region has 16 residues. Germline values: CDR1 SGHTA, CDR2 FQGNSA. CDR3 region: CASSWMGTGLNTEAFF. CDR3 coding DNA: TGTGCCAGCAGCTGGATGGGGACAGGGCTGAACACTGAAGCTTTCTTT.

The rearrangement uses TRBV4-1 and TRBJ2-4, with a possible D match to TRBD1 (9 bases). CDR1 MGHRA and CDR2 YSYEKL come from the germline V gene. V lost 1 base and J 1 base, leaving 20 bases between the germline ends. The CDR3 sequence is 19 residues long. The CDR3, as DNA: TGCGCCAGCAGCCAAGTTGGGACAGGGCCGGGAGGGGCCAAAAACATTCAGTACTTC. It codes for CASSQVGTGPGGAKNIQYF.

In its sample, this clone was seen a few times. The rearrangement links TRBV10-2 to TRBJ2-1; possible D gene TRBD1, 6 bases. V was clipped by 5 bases and J by 0 bases, with 11 bases between them. The CDR3 runs to 15 residues. Germline loops: CDR1 WSHSY, CDR2 SAAADI. CDR3 sequence reads: CASSIMTGSYNEQFF. CDR3 nucleotide sequence: TGCGCCAGCAGTATAATGACAGGCTCCTACAATGAGCAGTTCTTC.

The chain links TRBV11-2 to TRBJ1-3; no clear D. Trimming took off 0 bases at V and 4 bases at J, with 7 bases between the two ends. There are 14 residues in the CDR3. CDR1 and CDR2 (germline): SGHAT, FQNNGV. CDR3 sequence reads: CASSLEAYGNTIYF. CDR3 nucleotides: TGTGCCAGCAGCTTAGAAGCCTACGGAAACACCATATATTTT.

V is TRBV28 and J is TRBJ2-2, with 11 bases aligning to TRBD1. The V gene's germline CDR1 is MDHEN and CDR2 SYDVKM. Germline trimming cut 7 bases from V and 6 bases from J; bases unmatched to any gene: 4. There are 14 residues in the CDR3. CDR3 DNA sequence: TGTGCCAGCACCGGACAGGGGGCTTCCGGGGAGCTGTTTTTT. Amino acids: CASTGQGASGELFF.